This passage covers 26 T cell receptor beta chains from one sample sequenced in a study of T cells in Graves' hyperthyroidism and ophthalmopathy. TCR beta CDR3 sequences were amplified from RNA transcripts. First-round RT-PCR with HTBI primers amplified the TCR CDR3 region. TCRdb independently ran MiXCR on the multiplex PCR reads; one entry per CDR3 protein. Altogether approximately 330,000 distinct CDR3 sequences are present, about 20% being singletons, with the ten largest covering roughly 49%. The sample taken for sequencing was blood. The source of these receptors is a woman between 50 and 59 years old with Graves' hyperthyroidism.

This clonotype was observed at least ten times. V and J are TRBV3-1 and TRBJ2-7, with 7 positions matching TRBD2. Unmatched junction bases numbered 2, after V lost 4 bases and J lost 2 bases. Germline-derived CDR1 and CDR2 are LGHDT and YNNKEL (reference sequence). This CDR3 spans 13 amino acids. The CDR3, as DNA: TGTGCCAGCAGCCTCGGGAGGACCTACGAGCAGTACTTC. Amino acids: CASSLGRTYEQYF.

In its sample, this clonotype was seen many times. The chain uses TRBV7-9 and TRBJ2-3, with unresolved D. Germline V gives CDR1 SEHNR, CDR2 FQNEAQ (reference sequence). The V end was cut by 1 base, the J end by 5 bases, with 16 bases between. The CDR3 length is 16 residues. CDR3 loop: CASSLGSHTWGDTQYF. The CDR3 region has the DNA TGTGCCAGCAGCTTAGGGTCTCACACGTGGGGAGATACGCAGTATTTT.

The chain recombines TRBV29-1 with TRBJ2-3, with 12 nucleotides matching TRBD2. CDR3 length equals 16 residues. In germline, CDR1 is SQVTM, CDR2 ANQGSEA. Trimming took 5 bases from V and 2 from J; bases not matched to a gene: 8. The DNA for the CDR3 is TGCAGCGTTAAGGATGGACTAGCGGGGTTCACAGATACGCAGTATTTT. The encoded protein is CSVKDGLAGFTDTQYF.

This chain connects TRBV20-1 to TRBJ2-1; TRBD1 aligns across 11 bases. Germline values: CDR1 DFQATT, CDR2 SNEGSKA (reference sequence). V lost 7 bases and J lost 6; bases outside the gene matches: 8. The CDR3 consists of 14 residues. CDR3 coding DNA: TGCAGTGTGGGCCAGGGACAGGGGGTCAATGAGCAGTTCTTC. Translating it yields CSVGQGQGVNEQFF.

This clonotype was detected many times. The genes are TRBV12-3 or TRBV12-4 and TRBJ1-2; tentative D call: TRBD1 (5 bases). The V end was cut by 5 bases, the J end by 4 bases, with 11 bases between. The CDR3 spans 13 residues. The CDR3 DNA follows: TGTGCCAGCAGTGAGGGGACGGGCTATGGCTACACCTTC. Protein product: CASSEGTGYGYTF.

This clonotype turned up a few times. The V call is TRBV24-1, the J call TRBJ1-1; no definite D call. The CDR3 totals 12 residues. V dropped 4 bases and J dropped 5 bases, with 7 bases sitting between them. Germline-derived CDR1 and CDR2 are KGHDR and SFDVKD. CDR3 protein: CATSDSSTEAFF. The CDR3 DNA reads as TGTGCCACCAGTGACTCGAGTACTGAAGCTTTCTTT.

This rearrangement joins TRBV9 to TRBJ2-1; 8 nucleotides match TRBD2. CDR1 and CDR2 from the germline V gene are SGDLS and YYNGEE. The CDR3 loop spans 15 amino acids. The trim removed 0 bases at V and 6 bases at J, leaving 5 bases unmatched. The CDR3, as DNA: TGTGCCAGCAGCGTAGCAAGCGGGAGAGGCAATGAGCAGTTCTTC. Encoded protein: CASSVASGRGNEQFF.

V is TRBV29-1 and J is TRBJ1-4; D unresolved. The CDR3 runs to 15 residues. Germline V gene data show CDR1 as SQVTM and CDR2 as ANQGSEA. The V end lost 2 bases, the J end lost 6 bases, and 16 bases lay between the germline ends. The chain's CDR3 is CSVETLGDNYEKLFF. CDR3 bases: TGCAGCGTTGAAACGTTAGGAGACAATTATGAAAAACTGTTTTTT. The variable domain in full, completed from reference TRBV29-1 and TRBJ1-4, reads SAVISQKPSRDICQRGTSLTIQCQVDSQVTMMFWYRQQPGQSLTLIATANQGSEATYESGFVIDKFPISRPNLTFSTLTVSNMSPEDSSIYLCSVETLGDNYEKLFFGSGTQLSVL.

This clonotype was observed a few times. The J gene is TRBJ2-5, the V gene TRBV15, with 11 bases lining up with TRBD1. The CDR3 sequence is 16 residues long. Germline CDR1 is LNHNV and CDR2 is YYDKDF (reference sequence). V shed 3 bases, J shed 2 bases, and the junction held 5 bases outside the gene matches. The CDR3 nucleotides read TGTGCCACCAGCAGTGAAGGGACAGGGGGACAAGAGACCCAGTACTTC. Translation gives CATSSEGTGGQETQYF.

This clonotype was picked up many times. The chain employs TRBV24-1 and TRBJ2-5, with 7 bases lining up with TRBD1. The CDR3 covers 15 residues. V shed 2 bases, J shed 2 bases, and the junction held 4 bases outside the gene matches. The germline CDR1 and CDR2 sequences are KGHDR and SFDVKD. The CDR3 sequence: CATSDWVQGQETQYF. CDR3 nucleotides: TGTGCCACCAGTGATTGGGTACAGGGGCAAGAGACCCAGTACTTC.

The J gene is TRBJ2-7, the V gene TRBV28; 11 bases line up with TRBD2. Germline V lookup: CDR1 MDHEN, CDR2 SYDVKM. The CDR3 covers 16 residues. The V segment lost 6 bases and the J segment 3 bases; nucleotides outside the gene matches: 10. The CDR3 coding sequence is TGTGCCAGCAGATCCCCAGGGACTAGCGGATACTACGAGCAGTACTTC. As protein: CASRSPGTSGYYEQYF.

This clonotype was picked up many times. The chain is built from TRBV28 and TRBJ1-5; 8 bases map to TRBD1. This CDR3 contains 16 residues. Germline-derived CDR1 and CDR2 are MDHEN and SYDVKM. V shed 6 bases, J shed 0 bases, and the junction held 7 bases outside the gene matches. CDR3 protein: CASSHGQGYSNQPQHF. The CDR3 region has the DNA TGTGCCAGCAGCCATGGACAGGGCTATAGCAATCAGCCCCAGCATTTT.

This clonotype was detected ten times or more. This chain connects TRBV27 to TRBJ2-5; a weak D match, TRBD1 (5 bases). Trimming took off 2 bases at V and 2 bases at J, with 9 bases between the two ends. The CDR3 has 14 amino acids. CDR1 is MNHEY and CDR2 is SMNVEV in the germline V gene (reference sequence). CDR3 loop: CASSLRGSQETQYF. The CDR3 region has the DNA TGTGCCAGCAGTTTAAGGGGCAGTCAAGAGACCCAGTACTTC.

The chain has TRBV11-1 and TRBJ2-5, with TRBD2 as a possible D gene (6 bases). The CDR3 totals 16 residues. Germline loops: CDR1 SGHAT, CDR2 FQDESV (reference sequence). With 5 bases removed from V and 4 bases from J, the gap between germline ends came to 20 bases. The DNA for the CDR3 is TGTGCCAGCAGCCAACGCAAAGGGGCGGGACGAGAGACCCAGTACTTC. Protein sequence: CASSQRKGAGRETQYF.

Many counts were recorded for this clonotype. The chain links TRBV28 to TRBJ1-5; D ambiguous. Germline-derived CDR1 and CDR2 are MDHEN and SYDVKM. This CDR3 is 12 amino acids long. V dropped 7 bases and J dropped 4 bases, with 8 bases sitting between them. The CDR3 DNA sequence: TGTGCCAGCACTTCTTCAAATCAGCCCCAGCATTTT. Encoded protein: CASTSSNQPQHF.

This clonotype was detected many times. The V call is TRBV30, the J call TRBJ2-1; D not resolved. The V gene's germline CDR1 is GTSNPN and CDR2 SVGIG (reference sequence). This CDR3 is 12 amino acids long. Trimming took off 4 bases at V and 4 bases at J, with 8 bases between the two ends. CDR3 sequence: CAWNRQYNEQFF. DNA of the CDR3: TGTGCCTGGAATCGGCAGTACAATGAGCAGTTCTTC.

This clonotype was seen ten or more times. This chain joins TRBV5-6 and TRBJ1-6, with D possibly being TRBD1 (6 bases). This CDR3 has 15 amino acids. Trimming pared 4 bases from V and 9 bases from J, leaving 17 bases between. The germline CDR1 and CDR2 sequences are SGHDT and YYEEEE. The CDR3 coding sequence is TGTGCCAGCAGCCAGAGTCCCGGGACAAGTTCACCCCTCCACTTT. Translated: CASSQSPGTSSPLHF. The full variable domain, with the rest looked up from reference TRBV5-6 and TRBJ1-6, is DAGVTQSPTHLIKTRGQQVTLRCSPKSGHDTVSWYQQALGQGPQFIFQYYEEEERQRGNFPDRFSGHQFPNYSSELNVNALLLGDSALYLCASSQSPGTSSPLHFGNGTRLTVT.

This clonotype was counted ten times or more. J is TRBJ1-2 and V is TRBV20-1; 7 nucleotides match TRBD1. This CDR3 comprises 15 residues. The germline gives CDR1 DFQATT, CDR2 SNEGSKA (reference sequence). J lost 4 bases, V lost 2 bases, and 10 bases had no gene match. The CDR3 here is CSARSRDSHFYGYTF. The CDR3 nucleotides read TGCAGTGCTAGAAGCCGGGACAGCCACTTCTATGGCTACACCTTC.

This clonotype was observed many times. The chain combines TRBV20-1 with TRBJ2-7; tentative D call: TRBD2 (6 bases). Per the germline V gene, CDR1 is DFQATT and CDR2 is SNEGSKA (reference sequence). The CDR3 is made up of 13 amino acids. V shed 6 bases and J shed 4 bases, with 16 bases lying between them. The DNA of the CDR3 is TGCAGTGCCCGCGCGGGGACTGCTTACGAGCAGTACTTC. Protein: CSARAGTAYEQYF.

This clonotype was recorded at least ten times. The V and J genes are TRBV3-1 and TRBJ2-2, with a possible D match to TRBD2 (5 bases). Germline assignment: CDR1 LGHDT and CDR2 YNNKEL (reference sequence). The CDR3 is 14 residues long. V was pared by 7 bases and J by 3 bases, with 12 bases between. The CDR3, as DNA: TGTGCCAGCATCCGACCGGGATACACCGGGGAGCTGTTTTTT. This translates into CASIRPGYTGELFF.

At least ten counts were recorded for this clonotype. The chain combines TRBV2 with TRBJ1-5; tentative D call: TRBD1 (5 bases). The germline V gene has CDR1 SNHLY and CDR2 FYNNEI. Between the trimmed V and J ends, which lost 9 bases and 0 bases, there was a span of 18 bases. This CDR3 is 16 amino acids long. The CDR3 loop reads CASGAGILSSNQPQHF. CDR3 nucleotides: TGTGCCAGTGGGGCAGGGATCTTATCTAGCAATCAGCCCCAGCATTTT.

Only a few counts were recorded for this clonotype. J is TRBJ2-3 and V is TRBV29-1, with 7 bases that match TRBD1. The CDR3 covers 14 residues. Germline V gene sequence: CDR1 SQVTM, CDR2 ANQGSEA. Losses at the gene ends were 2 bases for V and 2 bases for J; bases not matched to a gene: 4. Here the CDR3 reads CSVERQGDTDTQYF. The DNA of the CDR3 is TGCAGCGTTGAAAGACAGGGAGACACAGATACGCAGTATTTT.

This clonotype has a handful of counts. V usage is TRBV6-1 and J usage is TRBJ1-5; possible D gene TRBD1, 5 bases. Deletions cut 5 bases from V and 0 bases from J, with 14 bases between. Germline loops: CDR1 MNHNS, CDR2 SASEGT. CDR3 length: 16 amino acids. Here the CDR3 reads CASSRKGIYSNQPQHF. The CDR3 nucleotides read TGTGCCAGCAGTCGGAAGGGGATTTATAGCAATCAGCCCCAGCATTTT.

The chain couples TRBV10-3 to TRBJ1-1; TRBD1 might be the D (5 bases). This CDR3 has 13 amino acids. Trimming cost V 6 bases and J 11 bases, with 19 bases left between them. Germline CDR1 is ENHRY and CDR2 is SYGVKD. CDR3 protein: CAIRIDGAGNAFF. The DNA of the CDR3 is TGTGCCATCAGGATCGACGGGGCCGGAAACGCTTTCTTT.

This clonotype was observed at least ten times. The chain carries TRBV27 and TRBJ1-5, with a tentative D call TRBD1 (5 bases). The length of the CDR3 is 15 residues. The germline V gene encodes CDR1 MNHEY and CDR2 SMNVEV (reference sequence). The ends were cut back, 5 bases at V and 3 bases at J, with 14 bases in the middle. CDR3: CASSPWQGVNQPQHF. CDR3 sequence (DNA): TGTGCCAGCAGTCCCTGGCAGGGCGTCAATCAGCCCCAGCATTTT.

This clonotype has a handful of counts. The DNA for the CDR3 is TGTGCCAGCAGTTATCTGGGGGTGGGGTCGCAGTATTTT. Translating gives CASSYLGVGSQYF. This rearrangement joins TRBV6-2 or TRBV6-3 to TRBJ2-3; D is possibly TRBD1 or TRBD2 (5 bases each). Germline CDR1 is MNHEY and CDR2 is SVGEGT. With 3 bases removed from V and 10 bases from J, the gap between germline ends came to 14 bases. This CDR3 is built from 13 residues.